This T cell receptor (beta chain) was retrieved from a study of shared clonotypes between healthy human individuals. In the study overall: The donor pool was made up of a couple of women and three men aged 18 to 49. The study's findings and limits: Shared clonotypes across all four donors exceeded non-shared ones in generation probability. An effect of sequencing depth on clonotype sharing among donors was expected.

Repertoires were generated with immunoSEQ multiplex PCR, while TCRdb's copy carries only in-frame clones and drops some. The table lists around 2.1 million clones, roughly 91% of them singletons, with 1.5% to 2% in the top ten. Terminally differentiated effector memory CD45RA+ cells were excluded by CCR7 positive selection of CD45RO-negative cells. Healthy HIV-negative adults with no recent acute infections or vaccinations were recruited as donors. As concerns this clone: Its antigen is undetermined. Other DNA sequences from this sample encode an identical CDR3 as well.

The CDR3 sequence is 14 residues long. V gave up 3 bases and J gave up 2 bases, with 10 bases separating them. Germline V gives CDR1 MDHEN, CDR2 SYDVKM. The TCR comes from a man aged 18-30 years in good health. Some clones in this sample may be carry-over from other donors' samples. V and J are TRBV28 and TRBJ1-2; D gene uncertain. The sequenced sample was naive CD8+ T cells from PBMCs. CDR3 nucleotide sequence: TGTGCCAGCAGTTTGCGTGGGATAAACTATGGCTACACCTTC. Its protein product is CASSLRGINYGYTF.